These 29 T cell receptor beta chains were all obtained from the same sample, sequenced in a study of shared clonotypes between healthy human individuals (TCRdb year 2020). The receptor library was made with the immunoSEQ multiplex PCR assay. TCRdb mirrors the immuneACCESS table, restricted to in-frame sequences. Some clones are absent from its copies; in checked studies, under half trace to an unresolved V gene, and the reason for the others is unknown. The sample contains 400,000 to 500,000 clones, approximately 79% of them found a single time. About 12% of the sample is held by the ten biggest clonotypes. Sequenced material: PBMCs. These receptors came from a woman aged 40 to 49 in good health. Some clones in this sample may be carry-over from other donors' samples.

This clone occurred once. The chain is built from TRBV18 and TRBJ1-4; perhaps TRBD1 as D (5 bases). V lost 2 bases and J 4 bases, leaving 8 bases between the germline ends. The CDR3 contains 14 residues. Germline V CDR1 and CDR2: KGHSH, LQKENI. In nucleotides, the CDR3 is TGTGCCAGCTCACCAGGACATCATAATGAAAAACTGTTTTTT. Its translation: CASSPGHHNEKLFF. The entire variable domain, with the rest obtained from reference TRBV18 and TRBJ1-4, is as follows: NAGVMQNPRHLVRRRGQEARLRCSPMKGHSHVYWYRQLPEEGLKFMVYLQKENIIDESGMPKERFSAEFPKEGPSILRIQQVVRGDSAAYFCASSPGHHNEKLFFGSGTQLSVL.

The chain combines TRBV19 with TRBJ1-1; no definite D call. Germline CDR1 is LNHDA and CDR2 is SQIVND (reference sequence). The CDR3 runs to 14 residues. Trimming cost V 4 bases and J 6 bases, with 15 bases left between them. The CDR3 here is CASSKGGPWAEAFF. The CDR3 DNA sequence: TGTGCCAGTAGTAAGGGCGGGCCGTGGGCTGAAGCTTTCTTT.

V and J are TRBV5-1 and TRBJ2-1; no reliable D call. Germline V gives CDR1 SGHRS, CDR2 YFSETQ. V dropped 2 bases and J dropped 8 bases, with 11 bases sitting between them. This CDR3 contains 13 residues. The CDR3 DNA follows: TGCGCCAGCAGCTTAGTTGTGGCCGATGAGCAGTTCTTC. It translates to CASSLVVADEQFF.

V and J are TRBV2 and TRBJ1-5; 7 bases are shared with TRBD1. The CDR3 totals 16 residues. In germline, CDR1 is SNHLY, CDR2 FYNNEI. V was pared by 7 bases and J by 2 bases, with 11 bases of the junction left unmatched. The CDR3: CASTRSQGVGNQPQHF. The CDR3, as DNA: TGTGCCAGCACCAGATCTCAGGGGGTGGGCAATCAGCCCCAGCATTTT.

The J gene is TRBJ2-2, the V gene TRBV19; D is unclear. Trimming left V 2 bases short and J 2 bases short, with 9 bases between. This CDR3 comprises 15 residues. Germline values: CDR1 LNHDA, CDR2 SQIVND (reference sequence). The CDR3 sequence: CASSISRANTGELFF. The CDR3 DNA sequence: TGTGCCAGTAGTATATCCAGAGCTAACACCGGGGAGCTGTTTTTT. The variable domain in full, with the rest retrieved from reference TRBV19 and TRBJ2-2, is DGGITQSPKYLFRKEGQNVTLSCEQNLNHDAMYWYRQDPGQGLRLIYYSQIVNDFQKGDIAEGYSVSREKKESFPLTVTSAQKNPTAFYLCASSISRANTGELFFGEGSRLTVL.

This clone was found once. The chain carries TRBV28 and TRBJ1-5; D call uncertain. Germline CDR1 reads MDHEN; CDR2 reads SYDVKM. With 4 bases removed from V and 0 bases from J, the gap between germline ends came to 19 bases. The CDR3 is made up of 18 amino acids. The chain's CDR3 is CASSSPVKTRASNQPQHF. The CDR3, as DNA: TGTGCCAGCAGTTCCCCTGTAAAGACACGGGCTAGCAATCAGCCCCAGCATTTT.

The V and J genes are TRBV29-1 and TRBJ2-7, with 8 bases that match TRBD1. This CDR3 comprises 14 residues. The ends lost 6 bases at V and 6 bases at J; junction bases unmatched: 13. Germline values: CDR1 SQVTM, CDR2 ANQGSEA. The CDR3 DNA is TGCAGCGTCGAAACGCAGGGGGCGGTCGGCGAGCAGTACTTC. Its protein is CSVETQGAVGEQYF.

The chain combines TRBV10-3 with TRBJ2-7; 8 bases agree with TRBD2. With V trimmed by 0 bases and J by 3 bases, 4 bases remained unmatched. Germline-derived CDR1 and CDR2 are ENHRY and SYGVKD. This CDR3 is built from 15 residues. The CDR3, as DNA: TGTGCCATCAGTGAGTCGAGCGGGAGTAGCTACGAGCAGTACTTC. This codes for CAISESSGSSYEQYF.

The V and J genes are TRBV5-1 and TRBJ1-3; D might be TRBD1 (6 bases). Trimming took off 1 base at V and 2 bases at J, with 13 bases between the two ends. CDR3 length equals 16 residues. Germline-derived CDR1 and CDR2 are SGHRS and YFSETQ. CDR3 sequence: CASSLQGIVPGNTIYF. DNA of the CDR3: TGCGCCAGCAGCTTGCAGGGGATAGTTCCTGGAAACACCATATATTTT. The variable domain in full, with the rest retrieved from reference TRBV5-1 and TRBJ1-3, is KAGVTQTPRYLIKTRGQQVTLSCSPISGHRSVSWYQQTPGQGLQFLFEYFSETQRNKGNFPGRFSGRQFSNSRSEMNVSTLELGDSALYLCASSLQGIVPGNTIYFGEGSWLTVV.

Remarks on this clone: Other DNA sequences in this specimen translate into the identical CDR3. The rearrangement uses TRBV7-3 and TRBJ2-7; tentative D call: TRBD1 (6 bases). The V end was cut by 5 bases, the J end by 3 bases, with 11 bases between. The CDR3 is 13 residues long. The germline V gene has CDR1 SGHTA and CDR2 FQGTGA. The CDR3 nucleotides read TGTGCCAGCAGCCTGGACAGAAACTACGAGCAGTACTTC. As protein: CASSLDRNYEQYF.

The V and J genes are TRBV6-1 and TRBJ2-7, with TRBD1 matching over 7 bases. Germline lookup yields CDR1 MNHNS and CDR2 SASEGT. This CDR3 has 14 amino acids. The V gene end was trimmed by 6 bases and the J gene end by 7 bases; junction bases not matched to a gene: 12. The CDR3 coding sequence is TGTGCCAGCAGCCCCGTCGGGACAGTTGGGGAGCAGTACTTC. Translating gives CASSPVGTVGEQYF.

Of note for this clone: Given a much more abundant clone one base away, this may be a read error. This same CDR3 is encoded by further DNA sequences in the sample. The rearrangement joins TRBV6-5 to TRBJ1-6, with D hard to call. The CDR3 sequence is 12 residues long. In germline, CDR1 is MNHEY, CDR2 SVGAGI. The CDR3 sequence: CASSYRASPLHF. CDR3 bases: TGTGCCAGCAGTTACCGGGCCTCACCTCTCCACTTT.

The chain has TRBV30 and TRBJ2-3; TRBD2 matches 8 bases. This CDR3 has 15 residues. The trim removed 2 bases at V and 3 bases at J, leaving 7 bases unmatched. Per germline, CDR1 GTSNPN and CDR2 SVGIG (reference sequence). This CDR3 reads CAWSISGRYTDTQYF. CDR3 in DNA: TGTGCCTGGAGTATAAGCGGGAGATATACAGATACGCAGTATTTT.

J is TRBJ2-7 and V is TRBV6-1; D possibly matches TRBD1 or TRBD2 (5 bases each). This CDR3 contains 14 residues. CDR1 MNHNS and CDR2 SASEGT come from the germline V gene. Trimming pared 4 bases from V and 2 bases from J, leaving 12 bases between. This CDR3 is CASSAWDGPYEQYF. DNA of the CDR3: TGTGCCAGCAGTGCCTGGGACGGACCCTACGAGCAGTACTTC.

In its sample, this clone was seen once. The chain joins TRBV7-6 to TRBJ1-3, with D maybe TRBD1 (5 bases). The V and J ends lost 0 bases and 7 bases respectively, with 13 bases between them. This CDR3 has 15 residues. From germline, CDR1 is SGHVS and CDR2 FNYEAQ. The CDR3 loop reads CASSLASGTGNTIYF. The CDR3 DNA sequence: TGTGCCAGCAGCTTAGCGTCCGGGACGGGGAACACCATATATTTT.

In its sample, this clone was seen once. This chain uses TRBV27 with TRBJ2-4; no definite D call. Germline CDR1 MNHEY, CDR2 SMNVEV (reference sequence). The CDR3 covers 16 residues. The ends were cut back, 1 base at V and 0 bases at J, with 10 bases in the middle. The CDR3 protein is CASSLWAPIAKNIQYF. CDR3 sequence (DNA): TGTGCCAGCAGTTTATGGGCACCAATAGCCAAAAACATTCAGTACTTC.

The V call is TRBV2, the J call TRBJ1-1; no clear D gene. Trimming removed 1 base at V and 8 bases at J, with 11 bases between. The CDR3 extends over 13 amino acids. CDR1 and CDR2 (germline): SNHLY, FYNNEI. CDR3 in amino acids: CASSEGGRAEAFF. CDR3 DNA: TGTGCCAGCAGTGAAGGAGGGAGGGCCGAAGCTTTCTTT.

This sequence joins TRBV7-8 and TRBJ2-2; 7 nucleotides match TRBD2. The CDR3 loop spans 15 amino acids. V gave up 5 bases and J gave up 2 bases; unmatched junction bases: 5. Germline values: CDR1 SGHVS, CDR2 FQNEAQ. For the CDR3, the DNA is TGTGCCAGCAGCGTCGGGACTACAAACACCGGGGAGCTGTTTTTT. Translated, it gives CASSVGTTNTGELFF.

This clone was detected only a few times. The V gene is TRBV19, the J gene TRBJ1-1; D possibly corresponds to TRBD1 (5 bases). The CDR3 totals 15 residues. Trimming took off 4 bases at V and 1 base at J, with 13 bases between the two ends. Germline CDR1 LNHDA, CDR2 SQIVND (reference sequence). The CDR3 coding sequence is TGTGCCAGTAGTAAAGAGGCAGGGTGGAACACTGAAGCTTTCTTT. Translating it yields CASSKEAGWNTEAFF.

This clone has more than one count but fewer than ten. One end of the junction varies from germline; a read error may be responsible. V gene TRBV7-7 combines with J gene TRBJ2-2; 8 bases line up with TRBD1. CDR3 length: 15 residues. Germline CDR1 reads SSHAT; CDR2 reads FNYEAQ (reference sequence). The CDR3 is CASSPRTGWDGELFF. CDR3 DNA: TGTGCTAGCAGCCCTAGGACAGGGTGGGACGGGGAGCTGTTTTTT.

This chain links TRBV6-4 with TRBJ2-2, with 7 nucleotides matching TRBD2. Germline trimming cut 6 bases from V and 3 bases from J; bases unmatched to any gene: 4. The V gene's germline CDR1 is MRHNA and CDR2 SNTAGT. The CDR3 loop spans 14 amino acids. CDR3 amino acids: CASRAGDDTGELFF. As DNA, the CDR3 is TGTGCCAGCAGGGCGGGAGATGACACCGGGGAGCTGTTTTTT.

V and J are TRBV6-6 and TRBJ2-1; D is unresolved. The germline gives CDR1 MNHNY, CDR2 SVGAGI (reference sequence). The ends were cut back, 5 bases at V and 4 bases at J, with 6 bases in the middle. This CDR3 has 12 residues. CDR3 DNA sequence: TGTGCCAGCAGTCCCCAGTACAATGAGCAGTTCTTC. Amino acids: CASSPQYNEQFF.

This rearrangement joins TRBV5-4 to TRBJ2-7; D ambiguous. Germline-derived CDR1 and CDR2 are SGHNT and YYREEE (reference sequence). This CDR3 spans 14 amino acids. Trimming shortened V by 4 bases and J by 4 bases, and 15 bases separated the two germline ends. CDR3 coding DNA: TGTGCCAGCAGCCCCACCGGACCGCCTTACGAGCAGTACTTC. Translation gives CASSPTGPPYEQYF.

As to this clone: Other DNA sequences from this sample encode an identical CDR3 as well. The J gene is TRBJ1-1, the V gene TRBV29-1; 7 bases agree with TRBD1. V was pared by 2 bases and J by 1 base, with 1 base of the junction left unmatched. Looked up from germline, CDR1 is SQVTM and CDR2 is ANQGSEA. This CDR3 comprises 13 residues. The DNA for the CDR3 is TGCAGCGTTGAACAGGGGGGGAACACTGAAGCTTTCTTT. Its protein is CSVEQGGNTEAFF.

The chain has TRBV11-2 and TRBJ2-7, with D perhaps matching TRBD1 or TRBD2 (5 bases each). The V gene's germline CDR1 is SGHAT and CDR2 FQNNGV. CDR3 length equals 14 residues. Trimming took off 4 bases at V and 7 bases at J, with 17 bases between the two ends. The CDR3 protein is CASSWMGRVGEQYF. DNA for the CDR3: TGTGCCAGCAGCTGGATGGGACGAGTTGGGGAGCAGTACTTC.

V and J are TRBV5-1 and TRBJ2-2; 11 bases agree with TRBD2. V was pared by 0 bases and J by 6 bases, with 4 bases of the junction left unmatched. Germline loops: CDR1 SGHRS, CDR2 YFSETQ. This CDR3 is 16 amino acids long. The DNA for the CDR3 is TGCGCCAGCAGCTTGGTGGGGGGACTAGCGGCCGGGGAGCTGTTTTTT. Amino acid sequence: CASSLVGGLAAGELFF. The variable domain in full, with the rest retrieved from reference TRBV5-1 and TRBJ2-2, is KAGVTQTPRYLIKTRGQQVTLSCSPISGHRSVSWYQQTPGQGLQFLFEYFSETQRNKGNFPGRFSGRQFSNSRSEMNVSTLELGDSALYLCASSLVGGLAAGELFFGEGSRLTVL.

This clone was seen only a few times. The rearrangement joins TRBV6-5 to TRBJ2-2; D gene uncertain. Germline values: CDR1 MNHEY, CDR2 SVGAGI. The V end was cut by 4 bases, the J end by 6 bases, with 15 bases between. This CDR3 is built from 15 residues. CDR3 bases: TGTGCCAGCAGTTCGCGACACGTCGGACCCGGGGAGCTGTTTTTT. This sequence encodes CASSSRHVGPGELFF.

The chain combines TRBV6-1 with TRBJ2-2; D ambiguous. There are 15 residues in the CDR3. Trimming removed 7 bases from V and 4 bases from J, with 16 bases in between. CDR1 and CDR2 from the germline V gene are MNHNS and SASEGT. CDR3 sequence reads: CASTRNLKGTGELFF. In DNA, the CDR3 is TGTGCCAGCACAAGGAACCTAAAGGGCACCGGGGAGCTGTTTTTT.

The chain uses TRBV11-2 and TRBJ2-2; TRBD2 is a possible D gene (6 bases). CDR1 is SGHAT, CDR2 FQNNGV, per germline. V shed 5 bases and J shed 5 bases, with 21 bases lying between them. The CDR3 length is 17 residues. The CDR3 loop reads CASSALGAGLWTGELFF. CDR3 sequence (DNA): TGTGCCAGCAGCGCCCTGGGAGCGGGCCTTTGGACCGGGGAGCTGTTTTTT.